This passage covers 26 T cell receptor beta chains from one sample sequenced in a study of shared clonotypes between healthy human individuals. Method: immunoSEQ multiplex PCR; TCRdb's copy keeps in-frame clones and lacks some. The sample lists 90,000 to 120,000 clones; about 70% were seen once. Sequencing used memory CD8+ T cells sorted from blood. Indicated subset: CD45RO+ cells pooled with CCR7-negative TemRA cells. These TCRs come from a woman younger than 45 in good health.

CDR3 bases: TGTGCCAGCAGCTCCGGACAGGGGAGCGAGCAGTACTTC. Translated, it gives CASSSGQGSEQYF. The chain has TRBV7-3 and TRBJ2-7; 9 bases match TRBD1. This CDR3 contains 13 residues. V shed 4 bases, J shed 6 bases, and the junction held 4 bases outside the gene matches. The germline gives CDR1 SGHTA, CDR2 FQGTGA.

The chain is built from TRBV2 and TRBJ2-7, with D possibly being TRBD2 (5 bases). V lost 5 bases to trimming and J lost 0 bases, with 11 bases between them. CDR1 is SNHLY, CDR2 FYNNEI, per germline. This CDR3 is built from 14 residues. The CDR3 is CASSPGSSSYEQYF. For the CDR3, the DNA is TGTGCCAGCAGTCCGGGATCCAGCTCCTACGAGCAGTACTTC.

The chain recombines TRBV4-1 with TRBJ1-5; possible D gene TRBD1, 5 bases. Trimming removed 11 bases from V and 0 bases from J, with 11 bases in between. The CDR3 extends over 13 amino acids. Germline values: CDR1 MGHRA, CDR2 YSYEKL. As DNA, the CDR3 is TGCGCCGCGGGGGGGTTTAGCAATCAGCCCCAGCATTTT. Amino acid sequence: CAAGGFSNQPQHF.

The chain employs TRBV19 and TRBJ2-7; D gene unclear. Trimming stripped 7 bases from V and 3 bases from J, with 10 bases between. The CDR3 has 12 residues. Germline V gene data show CDR1 as LNHDA and CDR2 as SQIVND (reference sequence). CDR3 sequence (DNA): TGTGCCAGTAAAGGATTCGACTACGAGCAGTACTTC. Its protein is CASKGFDYEQYF. The variable domain in full, with the rest retrieved from reference TRBV19 and TRBJ2-7, is DGGITQSPKYLFRKEGQNVTLSCEQNLNHDAMYWYRQDPGQGLRLIYYSQIVNDFQKGDIAEGYSVSREKKESFPLTVTSAQKNPTAFYLCASKGFDYEQYFGPGTRLTVT.

This clone showed up just a few times. This chain links TRBV2 with TRBJ1-5; D is undetermined. CDR1 is SNHLY, CDR2 FYNNEI, per germline. The CDR3 is 18 amino acids. Trimming left V 4 bases short and J 0 bases short, with 19 bases between. CDR3 DNA sequence: TGTGCCAGCAGTGTTGATGGAGCCCAACCCTATAGCAATCAGCCCCAGCATTTT. Translation: CASSVDGAQPYSNQPQHF. The variable domain in full, with the rest retrieved from reference TRBV2 and TRBJ1-5, is EPEVTQTPSHQVTQMGQEVILRCVPISNHLYFYWYRQILGQKVEFLVSFYNNEISEKSEIFDDQFSVERPDGSNFTLKIRSTKLEDSAMYFCASSVDGAQPYSNQPQHFGDGTRLSIL.

This chain connects TRBV29-1 to TRBJ2-7, with 13 bases matching TRBD2. Germline V gene lookup returns CDR1 SQVTM and CDR2 ANQGSEA. V shed 4 bases and J 2 bases; nucleotides not matched to a gene: 11. CDR3 size: 17 residues. Here the CDR3 DNA reads TGCAGCGTTGTCTGGACTAGCGGGAGAGGGGGTACCTACGAGCAGTACTTC. It translates to CSVVWTSGRGGTYEQYF.

As for this clone: This may arise from a read error, as a much more abundant clone is one base away. Other DNA sequences of this sample code for an identical CDR3. This sequence joins TRBV27 and TRBJ1-1; 9 bases agree with TRBD1. The CDR3 runs 13 residues. Trimming cost V 5 bases and J 5 bases; bases outside gene matches: 3. CDR1 MNHEY and CDR2 SMNVEV come from the germline V gene (reference sequence). The CDR3 sequence is CASSPGTGTEAFF. CDR3 DNA sequence: TGTGCCAGCAGTCCGGGGACAGGGACTGAAGCTTTCTTT.

CDR3 nucleotides: TGTGCCAGCAGTGAAGCGGTGGGAATAGGCAACAATGAGCAGTTCTTC. This gives the protein CASSEAVGIGNNEQFF. The gene calls are TRBV6-1 and TRBJ2-1; D remains unclear. V dropped 0 bases and J dropped 5 bases, with 14 bases sitting between them. Germline CDR1 reads MNHNS; CDR2 reads SASEGT. The CDR3 totals 16 residues.

Note on this clone: At one end, the junction sequence differs from germline, possibly due to a read error. The chain joins TRBV7-8 to TRBJ2-7; D is ambiguous. This CDR3 comprises 11 residues. CDR1 is SGHVS and CDR2 is FQNEAQ in the germline V gene. The DNA for the CDR3 is TGTGCCAGCAGCTTAGGGGTCGCACGGCACTTC. This translates into CASSLGVARHF.

The V gene is TRBV27, the J gene TRBJ1-1; TRBD1 agrees at 7 bases. The V and J ends lost 2 bases and 4 bases, in that order; junction bases with no gene match: 4. The CDR3 spans 14 residues. Germline V lookup: CDR1 MNHEY, CDR2 SMNVEV (reference sequence). The CDR3, as DNA: TGTGCCAGCAGTTTAAGAGGGGGCTCCACTGAAGCTTTCTTT. Translation gives CASSLRGGSTEAFF.

The rearrangement joins TRBV5-6 to TRBJ1-4; TRBD1 matches at 8 bases. The length of the CDR3 is 18 residues. The germline gives CDR1 SGHDT, CDR2 YYEEEE. V gave up 1 base and J gave up 0 bases; unmatched junction bases: 8. As DNA, the CDR3 is TGTGCCAGCAGCTTGACAGATAAACAGGGGGCAACTAATGAAAAACTGTTTTTT. Its protein is CASSLTDKQGATNEKLFF.

The chain uses TRBV27 and TRBJ2-7, with D possibly TRBD2 on 5 matching bases. Per the germline V gene, CDR1 is MNHEY and CDR2 is SMNVEV (reference sequence). The CDR3 consists of 14 residues. V lost 6 bases and J 0 bases, leaving 12 bases between the germline ends. The CDR3 reads CASSPRAISYEQYF. Written as DNA, the CDR3 is TGTGCCAGCAGCCCGCGGGCCATCTCCTACGAGCAGTACTTC.

This chain joins TRBV19 and TRBJ2-3; TRBD1 or TRBD2 may be the D gene (5 bases each). Germline CDR1 and CDR2: LNHDA and SQIVND (reference sequence). Trimming shortened V by 7 bases and J by 3 bases, and 17 bases separated the two germline ends. There are 15 residues in the CDR3. The CDR3 DNA is TGTGCCAGTAAGAGGGGCACAGGTTCGACAGATACGCAGTATTTT. This sequence encodes CASKRGTGSTDTQYF.

This chain connects TRBV5-1 to TRBJ2-7, with a weak D call TRBD2 (5 bases). The CDR3 is 16 amino acids. Germline loops: CDR1 SGHRS, CDR2 YFSETQ. The V gene lost 1 base and the J gene lost 0 bases, with 14 bases spanning the gap. The CDR3 loop reads CASSLKSSGGSYEQYF. Written as DNA, the CDR3 is TGCGCCAGCAGCTTGAAGAGCAGCGGAGGCTCCTACGAGCAGTACTTC.

V usage is TRBV6-1 and J usage is TRBJ1-1, with D tentatively TRBD1 (5 bases). Germline assignment: CDR1 MNHNS and CDR2 SASEGT. CDR3 size: 13 residues. Trimming removed 7 bases at V and 1 base at J, with 10 bases between. The CDR3 nucleotides read TGTGCCAGCACTCTTACAGGGAACACTGAAGCTTTCTTT. Protein sequence: CASTLTGNTEAFF.

For this clone: A read error may produce the germline difference seen at one junction end. The gene calls are TRBV18 and TRBJ2-5; 9 positions agree with TRBD1. Germline assignment: CDR1 KGHSH and CDR2 LQKENI. This CDR3 is built from 16 residues. CDR3 protein: CVSSPQGALNRETQYF. The CDR3 DNA reads as TGTGTCAGCTCACCACAGGGGGCGTTGAATCGAGAGACCCAGTACTTC.

CDR3 loop: CASSDRGNNYGYTF. The CDR3 nucleotides read TGTGCCAGCAGTGATAGAGGGAATAACTATGGCTACACCTTC. This chain uses TRBV2 with TRBJ1-2; D gene ambiguous. The V end lost 3 bases, the J end lost 1 base, and 9 bases lay between the germline ends. In germline, CDR1 is SNHLY, CDR2 FYNNEI. There are 14 residues in the CDR3.

The sample holds a few counts of this clone. The V gene is TRBV27, the J gene TRBJ2-7; 11 nucleotides match TRBD2. The CDR3 is 16 amino acids. The ends lost 5 bases at V and 0 bases at J; junction bases unmatched: 6. Germline V gene data show CDR1 as MNHEY and CDR2 as SMNVEV (reference sequence). As DNA, the CDR3 is TGTGCCAGCAGTCCCCAGACTAGCGGGACCTCCTACGAGCAGTACTTC. Its protein is CASSPQTSGTSYEQYF.

This clone was detected only a few times. The chain uses TRBV27 and TRBJ2-7; TRBD1 might be the D (5 bases). Germline V lookup: CDR1 MNHEY, CDR2 SMNVEV (reference sequence). The CDR3 is 13 amino acids. Trimming took 1 base from V and 6 from J, leaving 10 bases between them. CDR3 sequence: CASSLYQGTEQYF. CDR3 DNA: TGTGCCAGCAGTTTATATCAGGGTACCGAGCAGTACTTC.

Turning to this clone: This same CDR3 is encoded by further DNA sequences in the sample. V gene TRBV6-5 combines with J gene TRBJ1-3; D ambiguous. CDR1 MNHEY and CDR2 SVGAGI come from the germline V gene. Trimming left V 0 bases short and J 2 bases short, with 8 bases between. The CDR3 length is 15 residues. CDR3 in DNA: TGTGCCAGCAGTTACTCAAACCTTGCTGGAAACACCATATATTTT. Residues: CASSYSNLAGNTIYF.

This sequence joins TRBV28 and TRBJ1-2, with 8 bases identical to TRBD1. Per germline, CDR1 MDHEN and CDR2 SYDVKM. Losses at the gene ends were 3 bases for V and 4 bases for J; bases not matched to a gene: 13. The length of the CDR3 is 17 residues. The CDR3 DNA is TGTGCCAGCAGTTTTTGGGTCGGACAGGGCTCGCGCTATGGCTACACCTTC. Translation gives CASSFWVGQGSRYGYTF.

The genes are TRBV7-2 and TRBJ2-1; 9 nucleotides line up with TRBD2. The J segment lost 12 bases and the V segment lost 5 bases, leaving 17 bases of the junction unmatched. The V gene's germline CDR1 is SGHTA and CDR2 FQGNSA. This CDR3 spans 16 amino acids. CDR3 nucleotide sequence: TGTGCCAGCAGCCCATTTCGCGTAGCGGGAGTCGGGGTGCAGTTCTTC. It translates to CASSPFRVAGVGVQFF.

CDR3: CASSLVQPPTGYTF. As DNA, the CDR3 is TGTGCCAGCAGCTTAGTACAACCCCCGACCGGCTACACCTTC. The chain carries TRBV7-9 and TRBJ1-2; D is unresolved. This CDR3 is built from 14 residues. With 1 base removed from V and 8 bases from J, the gap between germline ends came to 14 bases. Germline V gene data show CDR1 as SEHNR and CDR2 as FQNEAQ (reference sequence).

The CDR3 loop reads CASSATSGIMLEQFF. The DNA of the CDR3 is TGTGCCAGCAGCGCAACTAGCGGGATCATGCTTGAGCAGTTCTTC. The chain combines TRBV5-6 with TRBJ2-1; 10 bases align to TRBD2. J gave up 9 bases and V 4 bases, and 10 bases lay outside the gene matches. This CDR3 is 15 amino acids long. CDR1 and CDR2 from the germline V gene are SGHDT and YYEEEE. The variable domain in full, completed from reference TRBV5-6 and TRBJ2-1, reads DAGVTQSPTHLIKTRGQQVTLRCSPKSGHDTVSWYQQALGQGPQFIFQYYEEEERQRGNFPDRFSGHQFPNYSSELNVNALLLGDSALYLCASSATSGIMLEQFFGPGTRLTVL.

This clone has ten or more counts. This chain links TRBV2 with TRBJ2-7; D is unresolved. In germline, CDR1 is SNHLY, CDR2 FYNNEI. CDR3 size: 14 residues. The V end was cut by 6 bases, the J end by 0 bases, with 12 bases between. The CDR3 DNA follows: TGTGCCAGCAGGGAGACACCCCACTCCTACGAGCAGTACTTC. Translated, it gives CASRETPHSYEQYF.

The chain employs TRBV4-1 and TRBJ1-5; D unclear. This CDR3 region has 14 residues. CDR1 MGHRA and CDR2 YSYEKL come from the germline V gene. V lost 0 bases to trimming and J lost 0 bases, with 3 bases between them. CDR3 bases: TGCGCCAGCAGCCAAGACAATAGCAATCAGCCCCAGCATTTT. Translated, it gives CASSQDNSNQPQHF.